One and the same sample provided the 4 T cell receptor beta chains below, sequenced in a study of T cells in Graves' hyperthyroidism and ophthalmopathy. Amplification targeted TCR beta CDR3 regions from RNA transcripts. HTBI primers were used for first-round RT-PCR of the TCR CDR3. One entry per CDR3 protein, called by TCRdb with MiXCR from the multiplex PCR reads. The sample yields some 200,000 distinct CDR3 sequences, roughly 15% seen once. Sequencing used blood. The receptor source for this set is a man in his forties or fifties with Graves' hyperthyroidism.

The chain carries TRBV9 and TRBJ2-1, with no clear D. V gave up 3 bases and J gave up 6 bases, with 10 bases separating them. The CDR3 runs 13 residues. Per germline, CDR1 SGDLS and CDR2 YYNGEE. CDR3 protein: CASSAPGSNEQFF. In DNA form, the CDR3 reads TGTGCCAGCAGCGCACCAGGTTCCAATGAGCAGTTCTTC.

This clonotype was observed many times. The V gene is TRBV10-3, the J gene TRBJ2-7, with a tentative D call TRBD1 (6 bases). The germline V and J ends were trimmed by 5 bases and 0 bases, with 14 bases remaining between them. The length of the CDR3 is 15 residues. Germline V gene data show CDR1 as ENHRY and CDR2 as SYGVKD. Here the CDR3 DNA reads TGTGCCATCAGTAATGGACAGTTGGACTCCTACGAGCAGTACTTC. Translation gives CAISNGQLDSYEQYF.

At least ten counts were recorded for this clonotype. The chain has TRBV12-3 or TRBV12-4 and TRBJ2-1, with TRBD1 as a possible D gene (5 bases). Trimming removed 7 bases at V and 4 bases at J, with 11 bases between. The CDR3 extends over 13 amino acids. CDR3 in DNA: TGTGCCAGCACCTCGGCAGGGTACAATGAGCAGTTCTTC. Protein sequence: CASTSAGYNEQFF.

This clonotype was seen at least ten times. The chain is built from TRBV28 and TRBJ2-3, with TRBD2 as a possible D gene (7 bases). This CDR3 is 16 amino acids long. Trimming cost V 3 bases and J 4 bases, with 17 bases left between them. CDR1 and CDR2 (germline): MDHEN, SYDVKM. The CDR3 DNA follows: TGTGCCAGCAGTTTGTGGCGGGGGCGCAAATCAGATACGCAGTATTTT. Translating it yields CASSLWRGRKSDTQYF.